Listed here is a single T cell receptor beta chain. The data originate from a study of blood T cell repertoires in COVID-19. In the authors' workflow: Estimation of nucleated cell counts was performed using reference gene primer amplification. Repertoires were generated with immunoSEQ multiplex PCR, while TCRdb's copy carries only in-frame clones and drops some. V, J and clone size reflect that table, while D and trimming were determined from the DNA. The table records 650,000 to 800,000 clones, 80% to 90% of them present only once. With V trimmed by 3 bases and J by 1 base, 6 bases remained unmatched. This CDR3 has 16 amino acids.

The chain links TRBV23-1 to TRBJ2-3; 8 bases map to TRBD2. TRBV23-1 is flagged as an ORF with uncertain function. Sequenced material: peripheral blood. The source of this sequence is a woman between 18 and 29 years old with acute or convalescent COVID-19. The CDR3 protein is CASSHQSSGGTDTQYF. For the CDR3, the DNA is TGCGCCAGCAGTCACCAAAGTAGCGGGGGCACAGATACGCAGTATTTT.